The 19 T cell receptor beta chains below were found in one sample sequenced in a study of T cells expressing NK-cell markers (TCRdb year 2020). The library was prepared using 5' RACE. The sample was run on an Illumina HiSeq 2000. After the reads were reprocessed by TCRdb, one entry was made per CDR3 protein sequence, with no DNA. The sample's table lists a count of about 460,000 distinct CDR3 sequences. Of the sample, approximately 1.5% is held by the ten largest clones. Sequenced: blood T cells: a sorted CD56 or NKG2C T cell subset, CD4+ or CD8+ T cells, or bulk PBMC T cells (not recorded which). The receptor source for this set is a woman in her 50s in good health. Donor details come from another sample of the same person, matched by shared clones.

The chain links TRBV11-2 to TRBJ2-5; TCRdb returns TRBD2, unconfirmable since there is no DNA. Looked up from germline, CDR1 is SGHAT and CDR2 is FQNNGV. CDR3 length: 17 residues. The CDR3 protein is CASSLGGLRATKETQYF.

The genes are TRBV6-5 and TRBJ1-2. This CDR3 is built from 13 residues. In germline, CDR1 is MNHEY, CDR2 SVGAGI. The CDR3 reads CASSWERNYGYTF.

The V call is TRBV5-1, the J call TRBJ2-6. CDR3 length equals 16 residues. Per germline, CDR1 SGHRS and CDR2 YFSETQ. The CDR3 sequence: CASSLVPTAGANVLTF.

This chain's CDR3 is CASSLAGVSGEQFF. V is TRBV12-3 or TRBV12-4 and J is TRBJ2-1. The CDR3 contains 14 residues.

The chain combines TRBV12-5 with TRBJ1-1; TCRdb's D gene call, TRBD1, goes unchecked for lack of DNA. CDR1 is LGHNT and CDR2 is FRNRAP in the germline V gene. There are 17 residues in the CDR3. CDR3: CASGLSGSNRAGTEAFF.

The chain joins TRBV20-1 to TRBJ2-1; TCRdb selects TRBD2, and the lack of DNA leaves this call unchecked. CDR1 is DFQATT and CDR2 is SNEGSKA in the germline V gene (reference sequence). This CDR3 region has 19 residues. The CDR3: CSATPSGTSGRAFYNEQFF.

The chain combines TRBV15 with TRBJ1-3. CDR1 and CDR2 (germline): LNHNV, YYDKDF (reference sequence). CDR3 size: 16 residues. The CDR3 loop is CATSREIVSSGNTIYF.

The CDR3: CASSYSKGLAVTDTQYF. This chain connects TRBV6-5 to TRBJ2-3; TCRdb reports TRBD2, a call that lacks DNA to check it against. The germline gives CDR1 MNHEY, CDR2 SVGAGI. The CDR3 sequence is 17 residues long.

V and J are TRBV15 and TRBJ2-2; TCRdb selects TRBD2, and the lack of DNA leaves this call unchecked. CDR3 length equals 15 residues. Germline assignment: CDR1 LNHNV and CDR2 YYDKDF (reference sequence). The CDR3 loop reads CATSVRGEGIRELFF.

This chain uses TRBV6-6 with TRBJ2-1. The CDR3 runs to 14 residues. Germline lookup yields CDR1 MNHNY and CDR2 SVGAGI (reference sequence). The CDR3 loop is CASAVDTSYNEQFF.

The chain is built from TRBV29-1 and TRBJ1-1; TCRdb gives TRBD1 as the D gene, but with no DNA this cannot be confirmed. Germline lookup yields CDR1 SQVTM and CDR2 ANQGSEA. The CDR3 spans 14 residues. This CDR3 reads CSVATGTANTEAFF.

The genes are TRBV20-1 and TRBJ2-1; there is no DNA to check the TCRdb D call of TRBD2. This CDR3 has 17 residues. CDR1 is DFQATT, CDR2 SNEGSKA, per germline (reference sequence). CDR3 residues: CSAGSGGPRGSYNEQFF.

This chain links TRBV5-1 with TRBJ2-5. Germline lookup yields CDR1 SGHRS and CDR2 YFSETQ. The CDR3 is 14 amino acids. The CDR3 loop is CASSGWREEETQYF.

The chain carries TRBV20-1 and TRBJ2-7; without DNA, the TCRdb call of TRBD1 cannot be checked. CDR3 length equals 13 residues. The germline V gene has CDR1 DFQATT and CDR2 SNEGSKA (reference sequence). The CDR3 here is CSARNRGLYEQYF.

The chain joins TRBV11-3 to TRBJ2-1; TCRdb reports TRBD2, a call that lacks DNA to check it against. Germline CDR1 is SGHNT and CDR2 is YENEEA. The CDR3 length is 16 residues. CDR3: CASSLSGRVRDNEQFF.

This chain links TRBV29-1 with TRBJ2-3; TCRdb's D call of TRBD2 is untestable without DNA. The CDR3 extends over 13 amino acids. Germline assignment: CDR1 SQVTM and CDR2 ANQGSEA. The CDR3 loop reads CSVGAGGADTQYF.

The genes are TRBV2 and TRBJ2-1; TCRdb outputs TRBD2, but without DNA this stays unchecked. The CDR3 spans 17 residues. CDR1 and CDR2 from the germline V gene are SNHLY and FYNNEI. The CDR3 reads CASIEGPPAGGPYEQFF. The full variable domain, its missing parts supplied by reference TRBV2 and TRBJ2-1, is EPEVTQTPSHQVTQMGQEVILRCVPISNHLYFYWYRQILGQKVEFLVSFYNNEISEKSEIFDDQFSVERPDGSNFTLKIRSTKLEDSAMYFCASIEGPPAGGPYEQFFGPGTRLTVL.

The rearrangement uses TRBV9 and TRBJ1-1; TCRdb gives TRBD1 as the D gene, but with no DNA this cannot be confirmed. CDR1 SGDLS and CDR2 YYNGEE come from the germline V gene. This CDR3 contains 14 residues. The CDR3 reads CASSVATGGTEAFF. Drawing the rest from reference TRBV9 and TRBJ1-1, the complete variable domain is DSGVTQTPKHLITATGQRVTLRCSPRSGDLSVYWYQQSLDQGLQFLIQYYNGEERAKGNILERFSAQQFPDLHSELNLSSLELGDSALYFCASSVATGGTEAFFGQGTRLTVV.

The V and J genes are TRBV11-2 and TRBJ2-2; TCRdb lists TRBD1, though no DNA is available to test this call. The CDR3 is 15 residues long. Germline V gene data show CDR1 as SGHAT and CDR2 as FQNNGV. The CDR3 loop is CASTLGGVNTGELFF.